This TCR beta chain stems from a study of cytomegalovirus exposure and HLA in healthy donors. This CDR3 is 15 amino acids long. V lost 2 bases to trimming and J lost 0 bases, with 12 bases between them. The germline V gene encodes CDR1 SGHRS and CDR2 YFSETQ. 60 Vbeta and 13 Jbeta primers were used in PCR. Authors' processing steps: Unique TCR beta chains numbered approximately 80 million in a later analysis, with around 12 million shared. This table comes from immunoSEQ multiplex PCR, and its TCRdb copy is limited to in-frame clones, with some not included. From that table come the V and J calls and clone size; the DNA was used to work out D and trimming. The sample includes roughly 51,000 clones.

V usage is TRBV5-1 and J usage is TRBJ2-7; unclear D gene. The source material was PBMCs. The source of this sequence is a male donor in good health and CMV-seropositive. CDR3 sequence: CASSFGGPSSYEQYF. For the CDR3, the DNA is TGCGCCAGCAGCTTCGGCGGTCCGAGCTCCTACGAGCAGTACTTC.